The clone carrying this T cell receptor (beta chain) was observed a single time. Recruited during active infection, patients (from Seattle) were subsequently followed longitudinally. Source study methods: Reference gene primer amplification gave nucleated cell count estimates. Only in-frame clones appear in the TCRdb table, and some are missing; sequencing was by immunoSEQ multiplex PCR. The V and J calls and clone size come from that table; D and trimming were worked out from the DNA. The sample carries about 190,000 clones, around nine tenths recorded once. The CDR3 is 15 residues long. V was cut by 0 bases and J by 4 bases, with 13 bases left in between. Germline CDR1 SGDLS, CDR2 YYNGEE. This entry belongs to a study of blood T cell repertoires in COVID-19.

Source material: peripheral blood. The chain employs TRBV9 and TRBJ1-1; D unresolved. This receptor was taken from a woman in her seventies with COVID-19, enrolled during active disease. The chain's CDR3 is CASSVATEMGTEAFF. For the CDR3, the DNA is TGTGCCAGCAGCGTAGCTACAGAAATGGGCACTGAAGCTTTCTTT.